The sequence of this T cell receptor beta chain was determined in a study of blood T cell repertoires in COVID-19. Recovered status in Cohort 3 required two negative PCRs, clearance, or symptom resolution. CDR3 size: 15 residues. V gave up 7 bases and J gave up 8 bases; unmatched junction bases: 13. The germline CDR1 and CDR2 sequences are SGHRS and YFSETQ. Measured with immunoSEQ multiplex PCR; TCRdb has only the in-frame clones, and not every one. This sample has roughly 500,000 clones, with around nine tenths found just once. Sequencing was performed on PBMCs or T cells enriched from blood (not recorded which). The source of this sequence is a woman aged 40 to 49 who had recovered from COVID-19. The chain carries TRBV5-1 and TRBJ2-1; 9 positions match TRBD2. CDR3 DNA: TGCGCCAGCGCGGCTAGCGGGACTCACCGGGATGAGCAGTTCTTC. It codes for CASAASGTHRDEQFF.